This T cell receptor beta chain emerged from a study of patients and donors after allogeneic stem cell transplantation. The CDR3 sequence is 16 residues long. The V and J ends lost 4 bases and 5 bases, in that order; junction bases with no gene match: 11. Germline V gene data show CDR1 as SGHDT and CDR2 as YYEEEE. Via MiXCR, TCRdb re-called the RT-PCR reads, giving one row per CDR3 protein. The sample shows around 240,000 distinct CDR3 sequences, around 14% of them seen only once. This clonotype was observed a handful of times. The chain recombines TRBV5-6 with TRBJ1-2; 10 bases align to TRBD1. The source material was blood, either unsorted or a sorted T cell fraction (not recorded which). The clonotype originates from a human donor who was either an allogeneic HSCT recipient or a stem cell or donor lymphocyte infusion donor (not recorded which). It is not recorded whose cells these are; they may come from a transplant donor. Written as DNA, the CDR3 is TGTGCCAGCAGCCTTGACAGGGGGCGAACGATTTATGGCTACACCTTC. Amino acids: CASSLDRGRTIYGYTF.